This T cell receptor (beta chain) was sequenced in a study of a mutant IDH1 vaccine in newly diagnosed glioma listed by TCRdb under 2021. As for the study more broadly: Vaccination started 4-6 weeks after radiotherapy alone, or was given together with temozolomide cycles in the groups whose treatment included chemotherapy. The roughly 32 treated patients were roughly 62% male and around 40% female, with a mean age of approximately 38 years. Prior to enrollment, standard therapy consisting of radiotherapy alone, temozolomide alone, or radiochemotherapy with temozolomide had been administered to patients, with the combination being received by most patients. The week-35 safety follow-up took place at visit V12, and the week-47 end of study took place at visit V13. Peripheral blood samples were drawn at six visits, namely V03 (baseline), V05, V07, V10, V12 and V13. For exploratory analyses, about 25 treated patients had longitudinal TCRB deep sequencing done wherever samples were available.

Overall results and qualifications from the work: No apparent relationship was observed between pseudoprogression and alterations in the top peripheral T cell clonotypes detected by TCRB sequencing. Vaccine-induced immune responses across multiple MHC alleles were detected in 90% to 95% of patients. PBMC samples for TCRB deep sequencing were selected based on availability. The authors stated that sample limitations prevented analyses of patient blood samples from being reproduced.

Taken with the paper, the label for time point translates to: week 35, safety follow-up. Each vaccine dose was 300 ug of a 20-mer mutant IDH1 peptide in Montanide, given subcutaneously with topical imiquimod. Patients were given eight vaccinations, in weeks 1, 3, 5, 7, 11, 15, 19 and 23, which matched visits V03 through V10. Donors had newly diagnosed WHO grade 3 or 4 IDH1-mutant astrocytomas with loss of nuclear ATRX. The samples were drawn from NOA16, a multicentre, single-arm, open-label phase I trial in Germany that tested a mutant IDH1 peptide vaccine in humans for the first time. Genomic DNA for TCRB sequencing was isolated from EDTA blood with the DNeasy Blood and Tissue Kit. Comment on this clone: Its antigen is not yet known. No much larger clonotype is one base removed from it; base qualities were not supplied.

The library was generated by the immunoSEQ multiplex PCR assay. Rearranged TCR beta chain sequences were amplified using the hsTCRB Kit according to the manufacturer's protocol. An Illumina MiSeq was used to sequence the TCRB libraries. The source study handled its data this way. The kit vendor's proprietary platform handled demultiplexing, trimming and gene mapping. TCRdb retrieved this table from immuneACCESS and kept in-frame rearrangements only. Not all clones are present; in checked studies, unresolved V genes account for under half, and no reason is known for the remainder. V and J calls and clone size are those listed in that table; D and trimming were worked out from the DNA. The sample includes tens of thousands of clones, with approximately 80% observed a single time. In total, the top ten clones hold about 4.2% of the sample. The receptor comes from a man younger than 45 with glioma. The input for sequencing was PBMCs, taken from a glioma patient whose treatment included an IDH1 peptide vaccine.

At the DNA level, the sequence is TGCAGTGCCCCCTTGGAGGAAAAACTGTTTTTT. This translates into CSAPLEEKLFF. The chain links TRBV20-1 with TRBJ1-4; the D gene is unclear. In the germline V gene (reference sequence), CDR1 corresponds to DFQATT and CDR2 to SNEGSKA. The CDR3 numbers 11 residues from cysteine through phenylalanine. Only CDR3 DNA remains: 33 bases, in frame from the first base. V is pared back by 6 bases and J by 8 bases, with 10 bases lying between the germline termini.